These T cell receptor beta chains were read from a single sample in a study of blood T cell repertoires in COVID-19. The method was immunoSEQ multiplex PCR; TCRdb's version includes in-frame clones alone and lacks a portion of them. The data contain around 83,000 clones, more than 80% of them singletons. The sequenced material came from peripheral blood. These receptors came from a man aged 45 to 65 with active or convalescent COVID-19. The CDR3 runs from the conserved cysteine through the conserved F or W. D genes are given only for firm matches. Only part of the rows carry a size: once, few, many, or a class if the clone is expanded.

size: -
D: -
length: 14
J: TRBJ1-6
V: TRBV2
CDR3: CASSEARVNSPLHF
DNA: TGTGCCAGCAGTGAGGCCAGGGTGAATTCACCCCTCCACTTT

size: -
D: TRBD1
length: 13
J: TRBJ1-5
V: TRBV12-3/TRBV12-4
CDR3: CASVGTERQPQHF
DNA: TGTGCCAGCGTGGGGACAGAAAGGCAGCCCCAGCATTTT

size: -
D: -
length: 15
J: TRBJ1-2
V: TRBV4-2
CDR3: CASSLPAQGRLGYTF
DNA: TGTGCCAGCAGCCTCCCGGCACAGGGTCGACTTGGCTACACCTTC

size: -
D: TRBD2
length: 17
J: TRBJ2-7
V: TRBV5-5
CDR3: CASSLSVAAGVPYEQYF
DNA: TGTGCCAGCAGCTTGAGTGTCGCAGCGGGAGTCCCCTACGAGCAGTACTTC

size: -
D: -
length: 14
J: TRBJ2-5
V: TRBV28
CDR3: CASSLHVSQETQYF
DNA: TGTGCCAGCAGTTTACACGTGAGCCAAGAGACCCAGTACTTC

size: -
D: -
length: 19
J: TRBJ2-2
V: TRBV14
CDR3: CASSSRWRKGHAGTGELFF
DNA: TGTGCCAGCAGCTCAAGATGGCGTAAGGGTCATGCGGGCACCGGGGAGCTGTTTTTT

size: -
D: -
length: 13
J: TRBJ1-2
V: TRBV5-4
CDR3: CASSLGSGYGYTF
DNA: TGTGCCAGCAGCTTGGGCAGTGGCTATGGCTACACCTTC

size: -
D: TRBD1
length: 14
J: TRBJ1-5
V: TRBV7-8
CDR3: CASSPQGSNQPQHF
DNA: TGTGCCAGCAGCCCACAGGGGAGCAATCAGCCCCAGCATTTT

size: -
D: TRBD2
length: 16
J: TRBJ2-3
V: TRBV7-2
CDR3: CASSTRLAGRTDTQYF
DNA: TGTGCCAGCAGCACCCGACTAGCGGGCCGCACAGATACGCAGTATTTT

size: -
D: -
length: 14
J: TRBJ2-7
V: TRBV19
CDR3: CASSITSGAYEQYF
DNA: TGTGCCAGTAGTATAACGTCGGGGGCCTACGAGCAGTACTTC

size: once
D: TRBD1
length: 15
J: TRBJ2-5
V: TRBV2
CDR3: CASITDRGDWETQYF
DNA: TGTGCCAGCATAACTGACAGGGGGGATTGGGAGACCCAGTACTTC

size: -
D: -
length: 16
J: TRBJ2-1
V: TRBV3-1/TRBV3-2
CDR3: CASSHPRGSSYNEQFF
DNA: TGTGCCAGCTCTCACCCGAGGGGGAGCTCCTACAATGAGCAGTTCTTC

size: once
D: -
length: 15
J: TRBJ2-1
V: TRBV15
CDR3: CATSRDRSSYNEQFF
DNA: TGTGCCACCAGCCGAGACCGGAGCTCCTACAATGAGCAGTTCTTC

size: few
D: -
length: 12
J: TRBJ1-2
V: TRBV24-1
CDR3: CATSEPGSGYTF
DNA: TGTGCCACCAGTGAGCCAGGGTCCGGCTACACCTTC

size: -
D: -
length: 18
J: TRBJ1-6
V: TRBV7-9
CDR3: CASSLSVSGGSYNSPLHF
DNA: TGTGCCAGCAGCTTATCGGTGTCGGGAGGCTCCTATAATTCACCCCTCCACTTT

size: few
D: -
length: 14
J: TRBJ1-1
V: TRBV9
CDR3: CASSRGKGYTEAFF
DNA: TGTGCCAGCAGTAGGGGAAAGGGTTACACTGAAGCTTTCTTT

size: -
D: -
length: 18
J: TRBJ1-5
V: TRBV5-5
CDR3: CASSSLLTGRQGNQPQHF
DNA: TGTGCCAGCAGCTCTCTACTCACAGGGAGACAAGGCAATCAGCCCCAGCATTTT

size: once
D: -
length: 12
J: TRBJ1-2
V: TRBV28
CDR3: CAGGDGAYGYTF
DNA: TGTGCCGGGGGGGACGGTGCCTATGGCTACACCTTC

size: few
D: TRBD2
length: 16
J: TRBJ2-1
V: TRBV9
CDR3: CASSVSSGGEYNEQFF
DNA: TGTGCCAGCAGCGTCTCCTCGGGGGGGGAGTACAATGAGCAGTTCTTC

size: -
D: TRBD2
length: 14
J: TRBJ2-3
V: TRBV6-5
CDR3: CASAGGVVSDTQYF
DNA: TGTGCCAGCGCGGGGGGGGTGGTCTCAGATACGCAGTATTTT

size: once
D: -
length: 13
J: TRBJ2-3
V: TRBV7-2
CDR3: CASSFIVTDTQYF
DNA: TGTGCCAGCAGCTTTATCGTCACAGATACGCAGTATTTT

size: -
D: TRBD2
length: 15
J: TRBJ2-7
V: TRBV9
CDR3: CASSVAWTSVDEQYF
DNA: TGTGCCAGCAGCGTAGCATGGACTAGCGTCGACGAGCAGTACTTC

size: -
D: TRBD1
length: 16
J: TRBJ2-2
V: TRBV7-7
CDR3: CASSPTGTGVAGELFF
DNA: TGTGCCAGCAGCCCCACCGGGACAGGGGTGGCCGGGGAGCTGTTTTTT

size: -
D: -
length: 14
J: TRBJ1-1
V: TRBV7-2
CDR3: CASSTGQMNTEAFF
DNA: TGTGCCAGCAGTACAGGGCAGATGAACACTGAAGCTTTCTTT

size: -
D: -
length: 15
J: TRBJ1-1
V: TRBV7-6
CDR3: CASSGWEQIGTEAFF
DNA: TGTGCCAGCAGCGGTTGGGAGCAGATAGGGACTGAAGCTTTCTTT

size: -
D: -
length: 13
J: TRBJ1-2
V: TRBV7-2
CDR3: CASSLTGLGGYTF
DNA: TGTGCCAGCAGCTTAACAGGGCTTGGTGGCTACACCTTC

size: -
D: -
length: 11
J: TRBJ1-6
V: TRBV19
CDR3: CASSIGDYLHF
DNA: TGTGCCAGTAGTATAGGAGACTACCTCCACTTT

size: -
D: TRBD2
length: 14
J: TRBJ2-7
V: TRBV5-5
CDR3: CASSLGLAEREQYF
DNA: TGTGCCAGCAGCTTGGGACTAGCGGAGAGGGAGCAGTACTTC

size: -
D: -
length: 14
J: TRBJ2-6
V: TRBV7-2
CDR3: CASSLATGANVLTF
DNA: TGTGCCAGCAGCTTAGCTACTGGGGCCAACGTCCTGACTTTC

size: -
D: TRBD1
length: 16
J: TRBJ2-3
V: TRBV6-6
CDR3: CATKNAGDRGTDTQYF
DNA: TGTGCCACCAAAAACGCCGGGGACAGGGGCACAGATACGCAGTATTTT

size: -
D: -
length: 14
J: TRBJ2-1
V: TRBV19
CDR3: CASSPTYSYNEQFF
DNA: TGTGCCAGTAGCCCTACCTACTCCTACAATGAGCAGTTCTTC

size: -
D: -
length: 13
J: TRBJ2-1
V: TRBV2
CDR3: CASSGDNYNEQFF
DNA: TGTGCCAGCAGTGGGGACAACTACAATGAGCAGTTCTTC

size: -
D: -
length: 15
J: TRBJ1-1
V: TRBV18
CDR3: CASSLTSSADTEAFF
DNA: TGTGCCAGCTCACTAACCTCAAGTGCGGACACTGAAGCTTTCTTT

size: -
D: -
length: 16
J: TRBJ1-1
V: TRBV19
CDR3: CASSQGVAAGITEAFF
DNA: TGTGCCAGTAGCCAAGGCGTCGCGGCAGGGATAACTGAAGCTTTCTTT

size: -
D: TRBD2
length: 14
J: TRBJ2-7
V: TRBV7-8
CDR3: CASSPDGGDHEQYF
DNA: TGTGCCAGCAGCCCGGACGGGGGGGACCACGAGCAGTACTTC

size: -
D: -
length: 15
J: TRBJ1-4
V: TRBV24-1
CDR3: CATSDLYGENEKLFF
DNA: TGTGCCACCAGTGATTTGTACGGAGAAAATGAAAAACTGTTTTTT

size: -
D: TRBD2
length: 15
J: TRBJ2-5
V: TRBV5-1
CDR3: CASSLEREGRETQYF
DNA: TGCGCCAGCAGCTTGGAGCGGGAGGGCCGGGAGACCCAGTACTTC

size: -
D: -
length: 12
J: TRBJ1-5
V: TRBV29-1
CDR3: CSVIDGRQPQHF
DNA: TGCAGCGTGATCGATGGCCGTCAGCCCCAGCATTTT

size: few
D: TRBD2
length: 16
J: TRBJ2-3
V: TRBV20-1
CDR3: CSASPSGGAFADTQYF
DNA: TGCAGTGCTAGTCCGTCCGGGGGGGCCTTCGCCGATACGCAGTATTTT

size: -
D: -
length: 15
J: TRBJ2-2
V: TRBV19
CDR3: CASSIYRANTGELFF
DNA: TGTGCCAGTAGTATTTACAGGGCGAACACCGGGGAGCTGTTTTTT

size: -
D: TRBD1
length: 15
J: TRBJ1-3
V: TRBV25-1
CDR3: CASSRDRMSGNTIYF
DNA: TGTGCCAGCAGTCGGGACAGGATGTCTGGAAACACCATATATTTT

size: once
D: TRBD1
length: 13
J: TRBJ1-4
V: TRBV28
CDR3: CASSRDREAKLFF
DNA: TGTGCCAGCAGCCGTGACAGGGAGGCAAAACTGTTTTTT

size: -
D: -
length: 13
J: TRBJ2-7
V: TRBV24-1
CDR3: CATRLREIYEQYF
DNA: TGTGCCACGCGCCTACGGGAAATCTACGAGCAGTACTTC

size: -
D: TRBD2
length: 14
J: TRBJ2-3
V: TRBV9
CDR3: CASSVGTSLDTQYF
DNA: TGTGCCAGCAGCGTAGGGACTAGCCTGGATACGCAGTATTTT

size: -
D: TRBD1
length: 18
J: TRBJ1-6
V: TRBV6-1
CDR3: CASSERDSRSSYNSPLHF
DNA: TGTGCCAGCAGTGAACGGGACAGCCGGAGCTCCTATAATTCACCCCTCCACTTT

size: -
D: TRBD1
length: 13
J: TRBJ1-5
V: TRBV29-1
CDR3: CSVGTGDYQPQHF
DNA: TGCAGCGTTGGGACAGGGGATTATCAGCCCCAGCATTTT

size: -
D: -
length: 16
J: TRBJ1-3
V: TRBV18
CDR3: CASSPPGSNPGNTIYF
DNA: TGTGCCAGCTCACCACCAGGGAGCAATCCTGGAAACACCATATATTTT

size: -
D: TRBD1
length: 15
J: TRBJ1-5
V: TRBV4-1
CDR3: CASSRTGSSNQPQHF
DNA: TGCGCCAGCAGCCGGACAGGGAGTAGCAATCAGCCCCAGCATTTT

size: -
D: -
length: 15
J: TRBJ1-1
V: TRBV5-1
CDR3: CASSLDTGRGGEAFF
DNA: TGCGCCAGCAGCTTGGATACGGGGCGCGGGGGTGAAGCTTTCTTT

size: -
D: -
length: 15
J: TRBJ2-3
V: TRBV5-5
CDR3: CASSFGQIVADTQYF
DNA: TGTGCCAGCAGCTTTGGACAGATCGTCGCAGATACGCAGTATTTT

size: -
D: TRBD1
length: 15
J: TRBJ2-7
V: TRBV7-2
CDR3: CASSPRDRGLYEQYF
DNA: TGTGCCAGCAGCCCCAGGGACAGGGGCCTCTACGAGCAGTACTTC

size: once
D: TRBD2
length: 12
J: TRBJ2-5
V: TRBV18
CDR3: CASSPGGEPQYF
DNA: TGTGCCAGCTCACCGGGGGGGGAACCCCAGTACTTC